What follows are 16 T cell receptor beta chains derived from one specimen sequenced in a study of blood T cells in healthy people across ages (dated by TCRdb to between 2014 and 2017). Libraries were built with 5' RACE. The instrument given in TCRdb is Illumina HiSeq 2500. A second about 7 to 11 cycle PCR used a sample-barcoded 5' primer and a J-beta primer mix. TCRdb trimmed public reads at Q25 via fastp, called clones via MiXCR and kept in-frame beta chains. Rows with a matching CDR3 protein are joined into one entry that keeps the most common DNA and genes. This sample has almost 800,000 distinct CDR3 sequences in its table, and roughly 60% of those were observed once. Jointly, the top ten make up around 22% of the sample. Sequencing input: blood. The receptors derive from a man aged 25 to 40 in good health.

The chain combines TRBV20-1 with TRBJ2-7; possibly TRBD1 or TRBD2 for D (6 bases each). CDR3 length equals 13 residues. Germline CDR1 reads DFQATT; CDR2 reads SNEGSKA (reference sequence). V was cut by 5 bases and J by 0 bases, with 11 bases left in between. The CDR3 is CSARGHFSYEQYF. CDR3 coding DNA: TGCAGTGCTCGGGGGCACTTCTCCTACGAGCAGTACTTC.

The chain is built from TRBV20-1 and TRBJ2-3, with no clear D. Between the trimmed V and J ends, which lost 6 bases and 0 bases, there was a span of 10 bases. CDR3 length: 13 amino acids. CDR1 and CDR2 from the germline V gene are DFQATT and SNEGSKA (reference sequence). The CDR3 loop reads CSAPTVSTDTQYF. CDR3 coding DNA: TGCAGTGCGCCGACGGTTAGCACAGATACGCAGTATTTT.

This chain uses TRBV7-2 with TRBJ2-1; the match to TRBD1 covers 12 bases. CDR3 size: 11 residues. V gave up 5 bases and J gave up 15 bases; unmatched junction bases: 2. The germline gives CDR1 SGHTA, CDR2 FQGNSA. CDR3 amino acids: CASSGDRGRFF. CDR3 sequence (DNA): TGTGCCAGCAGCGGGGACAGGGGGCGGTTCTTC. Together with reference TRBV7-2 and TRBJ2-1, the CDR3 gives the full variable domain: GAGVSQSPSNKVTEKGKDVELRCDPISGHTALYWYRQSLGQGLEFLIYFQGNSAPDKSGLPSDRFSAERTGGSVSTLTIQRTQQEDSAVYLCASSGDRGRFFGPGTRLTVL.

The V call is TRBV7-2, the J call TRBJ2-1; 11 positions match TRBD2. The CDR3 has 15 residues. After removal of 6 bases from V and 7 bases from J, the junction contained 8 bases not matched to a gene. From germline, CDR1 is SGHTA and CDR2 FQGNSA. The DNA of the CDR3 is TGTGCCAGCAGGACTAGCGGGGAGCCTTGGAATGAGCAGTTCTTC. This encodes CASRTSGEPWNEQFF.

The genes are TRBV28 and TRBJ1-2, with no clear D. Germline CDR1 reads MDHEN; CDR2 reads SYDVKM. This CDR3 is built from 13 residues. Trimming took 6 bases from V and 5 from J, leaving 13 bases between them. The CDR3 nucleotides are TGTGCCAGCAGAACCGTCGGTTTATATGGCTACACCTTC. It translates to CASRTVGLYGYTF.

The chain carries TRBV2 and TRBJ2-6; tentative D call: TRBD1 (6 bases). Per germline, CDR1 SNHLY and CDR2 FYNNEI. The CDR3 is 15 residues long. Between the trimmed V and J ends, which lost 6 bases and 1 base, there was a span of 10 bases. In DNA, the CDR3 is TGTGCCAGCAGACAACAGGGTTCTGGGGCCAACGTCCTGACTTTC. Translated: CASRQQGSGANVLTF.

A single count supports this clonotype. This chain connects TRBV6-6 to TRBJ2-5; no reliable D call. Gene TRBJ2-1 matches the end of the DNA better, so the J call may be wrong. This CDR3 has 11 residues. CDR1 and CDR2 from the germline V gene are MNHNY and SVGAGI (reference sequence). Here the CDR3 DNA reads TGTGCCAGCAATGAGGAGAAGACCCAGTTCTTC. It is translated as CASNEEKTQFF.

This chain uses TRBV4-2 with TRBJ2-1; 11 nucleotides match TRBD2. Trimming took 1 base from V and 0 from J; bases not matched to a gene: 8. Germline V CDR1 and CDR2: LGHNA, YNFKEQ. There are 19 residues in the CDR3. CDR3 sequence: CASSQAGTSGPSSYNEQFF. The CDR3 DNA follows: TGTGCCAGCAGCCAAGCCGGGACTAGCGGTCCGAGCTCCTACAATGAGCAGTTCTTC.

This clonotype has a handful of counts. This chain uses TRBV6-2 or TRBV6-3 with TRBJ1-1; maybe TRBD1 (5 bases). The germline V gene has CDR1 MNHEY and CDR2 SVGEGT. The CDR3 has 14 residues. The ends were cut back, 7 bases at V and 4 bases at J, with 16 bases in the middle. The CDR3 protein is CASNHQGGGTEAFF. The CDR3 DNA follows: TGTGCCAGCAATCATCAGGGCGGGGGCACTGAAGCTTTCTTT.

This clonotype was observed a handful of times. This rearrangement joins TRBV20-1 to TRBJ2-7; D call uncertain. V lost 6 bases and J lost 3, with 9 bases in between. Germline values: CDR1 DFQATT, CDR2 SNEGSKA (reference sequence). The CDR3 is 11 amino acids. CDR3 in DNA: TGCAGTGCCCGATCCATCTACGAGCAGTACTTC. Protein sequence: CSARSIYEQYF.

This clonotype was recorded only once. The rearrangement links TRBV5-1 to TRBJ1-2; tentative D call: TRBD1 (5 bases). Germline CDR1 is SGHRS and CDR2 is YFSETQ. Trimming pared 7 bases from V and 7 bases from J, leaving 20 bases between. This CDR3 comprises 14 residues. CDR3 protein: CASGGRGDPGGYTF. CDR3 sequence (DNA): TGCGCCAGCGGGGGACGAGGGGACCCGGGTGGCTACACCTTC.

The rearrangement joins TRBV27 to TRBJ2-3, with TRBD1 matching 7 bases. Per the germline V gene, CDR1 is MNHEY and CDR2 is SMNVEV (reference sequence). V was pared by 3 bases and J by 6 bases, with 9 bases of the junction left unmatched. This CDR3 spans 15 amino acids. CDR3 residues: CASSFGAGGTDTQYF. The CDR3 nucleotides are TGTGCCAGCAGTTTTGGCGCAGGGGGTACTGATACGCAGTATTTT.

The chain is built from TRBV9 and TRBJ2-1; 9 positions match TRBD2. The CDR3 runs 14 residues. Germline V gene data show CDR1 as SGDLS and CDR2 as YYNGEE. The V segment lost 4 bases and the J segment 9 bases; nucleotides outside the gene matches: 8. DNA of the CDR3: TGTGCCAGCAGCCGACGGCGGGGGGGCGGTGAGCAGTTCTTC. Its protein product is CASSRRRGGGEQFF.

The CDR3 region is CASSLVAGGVNEQFF. CDR3 nucleotides: TGTGCCAGCAGCTTAGTTGCGGGAGGAGTGAATGAGCAGTTCTTC. The V gene is TRBV7-2, the J gene TRBJ2-1; 8 bases map to TRBD2. The ends lost 1 base at V and 7 bases at J; junction bases unmatched: 6. The CDR3 runs 15 residues. CDR1 is SGHTA and CDR2 is FQGNSA in the germline V gene.

This clonotype appeared once. J is TRBJ1-2 and V is TRBV5-1, with 10 bases that match TRBD1. Germline V lookup: CDR1 SGHRS, CDR2 YFSETQ. Germline trimming cut 4 bases from V and 4 bases from J; bases unmatched to any gene: 7. This CDR3 comprises 15 residues. The CDR3 region is CASSGTGAQAYGYTF. In DNA form, the CDR3 reads TGCGCCAGCAGCGGGACAGGGGCCCAAGCCTATGGCTACACCTTC.

The CDR3 region has the DNA TGTGCCAGCAGCGATGCCCAAGGTACGGATTCACCCCTCCACTTT. It translates to CASSDAQGTDSPLHF. The chain combines TRBV7-2 with TRBJ1-6, with D hard to call. The germline V gene encodes CDR1 SGHTA and CDR2 FQGNSA. This CDR3 spans 15 amino acids. V was trimmed by 5 bases and J by 8 bases, leaving 16 bases between them.